The rows below give T cell receptor beta chains drawn from one sample of a study of regulatory T cells in long-lasting Graves disease. MiXCR was run by TCRdb on the multiplex PCR reads, yielding one entry per CDR3 protein. The sample includes approximately 470,000 distinct CDR3 sequences, around 20% of them seen just once. Sequenced here: peripheral blood mononuclear cells (PBMCs), sampled when the disease was refractory, from a patient treated with antithyroid drugs. These receptors all come from a female donor with Graves disease. Both conserved end residues are trimmed from each CDR3.

V gene: TRBV11-2; J gene: TRBJ2-2; CDR3 protein: ASRQTSGSTGELF
V gene: TRBV12-5; J gene: TRBJ2-2; CDR3 protein: ASGLIGGSSNTGELF
V gene: TRBV30; J gene: TRBJ1-1; CDR3 protein: AWSVGGLSTEAF
V gene: TRBV5-6; J gene: TRBJ2-5; CDR3 protein: ASSHTGQETQY
V gene: TRBV5-1; J gene: TRBJ2-3; CDR3 protein: ASSLGQGWTQY
V gene: TRBV27; J gene: TRBJ2-4; CDR3 protein: ASSLYSGSGRSGKNIQY
V gene: TRBV6-1; J gene: TRBJ2-7; CDR3 protein: ASSQPGTGIHEQY
V gene: TRBV10-3; J gene: TRBJ2-7; CDR3 protein: ANAATGSYEQY
V gene: TRBV7-9; J gene: TRBJ2-5; CDR3 protein: ASSQTTGLAGGETQY
V gene: TRBV29-1; J gene: TRBJ2-5; CDR3 protein: SVCPLLAGGGETQY
V gene: TRBV3-1; J gene: TRBJ2-7; CDR3 protein: ASTDRGPYEQY
V gene: TRBV14; J gene: TRBJ1-1; CDR3 protein: ASSRGTRDEAF
V gene: TRBV20-1; J gene: TRBJ2-7; CDR3 protein: SARDDQLAGDYEQY
V gene: TRBV11-2; J gene: TRBJ1-2; CDR3 protein: ASSLERGILYGYT
V gene: TRBV28; J gene: TRBJ2-7; CDR3 protein: ASSLGTSLSEQY
V gene: TRBV28; J gene: TRBJ2-2; CDR3 protein: ASSSGAGELF
V gene: TRBV11-2; J gene: TRBJ2-2; CDR3 protein: ASSLLGLAAANTGELF
V gene: TRBV7-9; J gene: TRBJ1-4; CDR3 protein: ASSLDNQGLEKLF
V gene: TRBV10-3; J gene: TRBJ2-6; CDR3 protein: AISTGYQGAGANVLT
V gene: TRBV29-1; J gene: TRBJ1-1; CDR3 protein: SVEDAQFTEAF
V gene: TRBV20-1; J gene: TRBJ2-2; CDR3 protein: SGLPEGNGELF
V gene: TRBV19; J gene: TRBJ2-7; CDR3 protein: ASSIVSQRELYEQY
V gene: TRBV12-3/TRBV12-4; J gene: TRBJ2-5; CDR3 protein: ASSFKTGTGRSETQY
V gene: TRBV6-1; J gene: TRBJ2-2; CDR3 protein: ASSHPSYDLKEGRLSGELF
V gene: TRBV5-1; J gene: TRBJ2-6; CDR3 protein: ASSSRSSGANVLT
V gene: TRBV10-3; J gene: TRBJ1-1; CDR3 protein: AISEFRGREDTEAF
V gene: TRBV27; J gene: TRBJ2-7; CDR3 protein: ASSTTGVGVYEQY
V gene: TRBV2; J gene: TRBJ2-3; CDR3 protein: ASSVGRGTDTQY
V gene: TRBV29-1; J gene: TRBJ1-5; CDR3 protein: SVAVSNNQPQH
V gene: TRBV5-1; J gene: TRBJ2-3; CDR3 protein: ASSEGRRSTDTQY
V gene: TRBV10-3; J gene: TRBJ2-1; CDR3 protein: AISESRGLAGPVREQF
V gene: TRBV12-3/TRBV12-4; J gene: TRBJ1-1; CDR3 protein: ASSARDRGTEAF
V gene: TRBV2; J gene: TRBJ2-1; CDR3 protein: ASSEGRGVNEQF
V gene: TRBV30; J gene: TRBJ1-1; CDR3 protein: AWRLWGQGKTEAF
V gene: TRBV11-2; J gene: TRBJ2-3; CDR3 protein: ASSDRVSTDTQY
V gene: TRBV6-1; J gene: TRBJ1-1; CDR3 protein: ASRRRGGITEAF
V gene: TRBV5-1; J gene: TRBJ2-2; CDR3 protein: VSSPLLSANTGELF
V gene: TRBV12-3/TRBV12-4; J gene: TRBJ2-5; CDR3 protein: ASSFGGSLQETQY
V gene: TRBV7-8; J gene: TRBJ2-7; CDR3 protein: ASSLGQGNAYEQY
V gene: TRBV6-5; J gene: TRBJ1-3; CDR3 protein: ASSFQTPGQGFSGNTIY
V gene: TRBV27; J gene: TRBJ2-2; CDR3 protein: ASSSVGLAGGPGTGELF
V gene: TRBV7-6; J gene: TRBJ2-2; CDR3 protein: ASSLVTGPLIGELF
V gene: TRBV30; J gene: TRBJ1-5; CDR3 protein: AWSAGDNQPQH
V gene: TRBV20-1; J gene: TRBJ1-5; CDR3 protein: SAQGFDQPQH
V gene: TRBV5-5; J gene: TRBJ2-7; CDR3 protein: ASSFAGRGVYEQY
V gene: TRBV2; J gene: TRBJ1-2; CDR3 protein: ASSVAAPGRGYT